The present T cell receptor (beta chain) was sequenced within a study of patients and donors after allogeneic stem cell transplantation. TCRdb ran MiXCR on the RT-PCR reads and lists one entry per CDR3 protein. This table holds hundreds of thousands of distinct CDR3 sequences, around 15% found once. Germline V gene lookup returns CDR1 SGHTA and CDR2 FQGNSA. The CDR3 totals 16 residues. V lost 1 base and J lost 0, with 10 bases in between. The genes are TRBV7-2 and TRBJ1-5, with unresolved D. The sequence came from a human donor who was either an allogeneic HSCT recipient or a stem cell or donor lymphocyte infusion donor (not recorded which). It is not recorded whose cells these are; they may come from a transplant donor. Specimen: blood, either unsorted or a sorted T cell fraction (not recorded which). The CDR3 is CASSLEARYSNQPQHF. Here the CDR3 DNA reads TGTGCCAGCAGCTTAGAGGCCCGGTATAGCAATCAGCCCCAGCATTTT. Complete variable domain (other parts from reference TRBV7-2 and TRBJ1-5): GAGVSQSPSNKVTEKGKDVELRCDPISGHTALYWYRQSLGQGLEFLIYFQGNSAPDKSGLPSDRFSAERTGGSVSTLTIQRTQQEDSAVYLCASSLEARYSNQPQHFGDGTRLSIL.